The clone carrying this T cell receptor beta chain was seen only a few times. Its antigen is unidentified. Trimming left V 5 bases short and J 7 bases short, with 11 bases between. The germline gives CDR1 LNHDA, CDR2 SQIVND (reference sequence). This CDR3 has 12 amino acids. Over 95% purity was reached by all sorted populations. The sequenced template was cDNA made from the entire isolated RNA. Measured with immunoSEQ multiplex PCR; TCRdb has only the in-frame clones, and not every one. The data show 300,000 to 450,000 clones, around a fifth seen once. The sample originates from a study of beta chain features in type 1 diabetes. For the study at large: When patients were set against healthy donors, age, gender and cell yields were similar. Findings of the study overall: In every one of the four CD4+ subsets, TCRB CDR3s were moderately but significantly shorter in Type 1 diabetes patients.

Input material: naive CD4+ T cells from blood. The receptor was derived from a woman aged 18-29 years in good health. The chain has TRBV19 and TRBJ1-1; tentatively, D is TRBD1 (6 bases). The CDR3 loop reads CASSPNRVEAFF. The CDR3 DNA reads as TGTGCCAGTAGTCCAAACAGGGTTGAAGCTTTCTTT.